This TCR beta chain was recovered during a study of OX40 agonist ivuxolimab in advanced cancers. On the study more broadly: Patients were treated with ivuxolimab, an agonistic anti-OX40 (CD134) antibody.

Only in-frame clones appear in the TCRdb table, and some are missing; sequencing was by immunoSEQ multiplex PCR. Of roughly 77,000 clones listed, around 85% were seen once; the top ten hold 2% to 2.5%. Patients were ineligible given autoimmune disease history or systemic immunosuppression. Baseline, cycle 4 day 1, and cycle 7 day 1 were the blood sampling points. Looked up from germline, CDR1 is SGHDT and CDR2 is YYEEEE. J lost 14 bases, V lost 5 bases, and 9 bases had no gene match. This CDR3 has 13 residues. Notes on the study in general: The study found that CD8+ T cells averaged more expanded clones than CD4+.

About this clone itself: Its antigen is unknown.

The chain couples TRBV5-6 to TRBJ1-4; 10 positions match TRBD1. The TCR sequence derives from an adult with an advanced solid tumor such as melanoma, head and neck, liver or kidney cancer. Sequences were derived from CD4+ or CD8+ T cells sorted from blood, sampled in a trial of the OX40 agonist ivuxolimab. CDR3 residues: CASSSMGQGRLFF. The CDR3 coding sequence is TGTGCCAGCAGTTCGATGGGACAGGGGAGGCTGTTTTTT. The full variable domain, with the rest looked up from reference TRBV5-6 and TRBJ1-4, is DAGVTQSPTHLIKTRGQQVTLRCSPKSGHDTVSWYQQALGQGPQFIFQYYEEEERQRGNFPDRFSGHQFPNYSSELNVNALLLGDSALYLCASSSMGQGRLFFGSGTQLSVL.